The 29 T cell receptor beta chains reported below all come from one sample, sequenced in a study of metastatic and nonmetastatic thyroid tumors. Through MiXCR, TCRdb re-clonotyped the PCR reads. The data show about 40,000 clones, 16% seen once. Prior to thyroid surgery, none of the patients had received any treatment. The specimen sequenced was blood. Every receptor here comes from a female donor with papillary thyroid cancer or a benign thyroid nodule (not recorded which). Some clones in this sample may be carry-over from other donors' samples.

This clone was picked up many times. The rearrangement links TRBV20-1 to TRBJ2-5; 8 nucleotides align to TRBD2. Germline CDR1 and CDR2: DFQATT and SNEGSKA (reference sequence). Germline trimming cut 0 bases from V and 2 bases from J; bases unmatched to any gene: 5. The CDR3 is made up of 15 amino acids. CDR3 coding DNA: TGCAGTGCTAGAGATTCTGCTAGCGGGCAAGAGACCCAGTACTTC. Translation gives CSARDSASGQETQYF.

For this clone: The junction differs from germline at one of its ends, possibly a read error. The chain uses TRBV7-2 and TRBJ2-5; D is unresolved. The CDR3 is 14 amino acids. Looked up from germline, CDR1 is SGHTA and CDR2 is FQGNSA. CDR3: CASSRPGGVETHYF. The CDR3 coding sequence is TGTGCCAGCAGCCGTCCAGGTGGAGTAGAGACCCATTACTTC.

This clone was seen at least ten times. The CDR3 sequence is CSLWGTEGYTF. CDR3 DNA: TGCAGCCTCTGGGGGACGGAAGGCTACACCTTC. The rearrangement links TRBV29-1 to TRBJ1-2; tentatively, D is TRBD1 (5 bases). Trimming took off 8 bases at V and 8 bases at J, with 15 bases between the two ends. CDR3 length equals 11 residues. CDR1 is SQVTM, CDR2 ANQGSEA, per germline.

The V and J genes are TRBV2 and TRBJ2-6, with TRBD1 identical over 7 bases. The CDR3 covers 15 residues. CDR1 and CDR2 (germline): SNHLY, FYNNEI. Trimming at V came to 6 bases and at J to 2 bases, leaving 4 bases not matched to a gene. CDR3 in amino acids: CASSLTGTGANVLTF. CDR3 coding DNA: TGTGCCAGCAGCCTGACAGGGACTGGGGCCAACGTCCTGACTTTC.

The CDR3 is CASSPSVQNYEQYF. CDR3 in DNA: TGTGCCAGCAGCCCTTCCGTACAGAACTACGAGCAGTACTTC. The chain has TRBV7-2 and TRBJ2-7; D not certain. The CDR3 consists of 14 residues. Trimming left V 5 bases short and J 3 bases short, with 14 bases between. The germline CDR1 and CDR2 sequences are SGHTA and FQGNSA.

This chain connects TRBV11-2 to TRBJ2-7; TRBD1 aligns across 8 bases. The CDR3 length is 17 residues. Germline assignment: CDR1 SGHAT and CDR2 FQNNGV. J gave up 6 bases and V 4 bases, and 17 bases lay outside the gene matches. The CDR3 coding sequence is TGTGCCAGCAGCTCCCGCTTCTCCCCGGGACAGGTAAGCGAGCAGTACTTC. Its protein product is CASSSRFSPGQVSEQYF.

The table lists this clone with many counts. The chain uses TRBV2 and TRBJ2-5; tentatively, D is TRBD1 (6 bases). The CDR3 covers 13 residues. The germline CDR1 and CDR2 sequences are SNHLY and FYNNEI. Between the trimmed V and J ends, which lost 3 bases and 5 bases, there was a span of 10 bases. This CDR3 reads CASSDQGWETQYF. The CDR3 DNA is TGTGCCAGCAGTGACCAGGGGTGGGAGACCCAGTACTTC.

By sample share, this clone is medium-sized. The rearrangement links TRBV30 to TRBJ2-2, with no clear D. This CDR3 spans 14 amino acids. Trimming pared 2 bases from V and 5 bases from J, leaving 12 bases between. Germline CDR1 reads GTSNPN; CDR2 reads SVGIG (reference sequence). The DNA of the CDR3 is TGTGCCTGGAGTCTGAGACCTGGGACCGGGGAGCTGTTTTTT. Translated, it gives CAWSLRPGTGELFF.

This clone was observed at least ten times. CDR3: CSVEFGYEQYF. CDR3 nucleotides: TGCAGCGTTGAGTTCGGCTACGAGCAGTACTTC. The V call is TRBV29-1, the J call TRBJ2-7; D not resolved. The V end was cut by 3 bases, the J end by 3 bases, with 6 bases between. The CDR3 loop spans 11 amino acids. Per the germline V gene, CDR1 is SQVTM and CDR2 is ANQGSEA.

This clone was observed at least ten times. The rearrangement joins TRBV28 to TRBJ2-5; a weak D match, TRBD1 (6 bases). The CDR3 length is 15 residues. With 6 bases removed from V and 2 bases from J, the gap between germline ends came to 16 bases. Germline values: CDR1 MDHEN, CDR2 SYDVKM. The CDR3 loop reads CASSYSDRLQETQYF. CDR3 nucleotide sequence: TGTGCCAGCAGCTATTCTGACAGGTTGCAAGAGACCCAGTACTTC. Full variable domain (rest looked up from reference TRBV28 and TRBJ2-5): DVKVTQSSRYLVKRTGEKVFLECVQDMDHENMFWYRQDPGLGLRLIYFSYDVKMKEKGDIPEGYSVSREKKERFSLILESASTNQTSMYLCASSYSDRLQETQYFGPGTRLLVL.

Many counts were recorded for this clone. V gene TRBV12-3 or TRBV12-4 combines with J gene TRBJ1-2, with a possible D match to TRBD1 (5 bases). This CDR3 is 14 amino acids long. Trimming took 3 bases from V and 2 from J, leaving 10 bases between them. CDR3 region: CASSFGGKNYGYTF. Here the CDR3 DNA reads TGTGCCAGCAGTTTTGGGGGGAAAAACTATGGCTACACCTTC.

This clone was counted at least ten times. The rearrangement joins TRBV20-1 to TRBJ2-7; TRBD1 matches 8 bases. This CDR3 contains 13 residues. V dropped 4 bases and J dropped 5; count of bases not matched to a gene: 7. Germline CDR1 DFQATT, CDR2 SNEGSKA (reference sequence). Here the CDR3 DNA reads TGCAGTGCTACCCGGGACAGGCCCAACGAGCAGTACTTC. It translates to CSATRDRPNEQYF.

Concerning this clone itself: A clone one base away is much larger, so this may be a read error. The V gene is TRBV20-1, the J gene TRBJ2-5; D ambiguous. V dropped 1 base and J dropped 2 bases, with 8 bases sitting between them. Looked up from germline, CDR1 is DFQATT and CDR2 is SNEGSKA (reference sequence). CDR3 length: 13 residues. The chain's CDR3 is CSARVIRQETQYF. DNA for the CDR3: TGCAGTGCTAGAGTTATTAGACAAGAGACCCAGTACTTC.

This clone was picked up many times. One end of the junction varies from germline; a read error may be responsible. The sample carries other DNA sequences with the same CDR3. The gene calls are TRBV11-3 and TRBJ2-7; D may be TRBD1 or TRBD2 (6 bases each). CDR1 and CDR2 from the germline V gene are SGHNT and YENEEA. There are 14 residues in the CDR3. CDR3 bases: TGTGCCAGCAGCCCGGACTCGGGGGCCTACGAGCAATACTTC. This codes for CASSPDSGAYEQYF.

The table lists this clone with a count of one. The V gene is TRBV7-8, the J gene TRBJ2-7; D call uncertain. Per germline, CDR1 SGHVS and CDR2 FQNEAQ. The CDR3 has 13 residues. V was shortened by 6 bases and J by 2 bases, with 11 bases between the two germline ends. CDR3 bases: TGTGCCAGCAGATCGGGCCAGGCCTACGAGCAGTACTTC. Its protein is CASRSGQAYEQYF.

This clone was detected many times. The V and J genes are TRBV6-4 and TRBJ2-2; D might be TRBD2 (6 bases). Deletions cut 4 bases from V and 0 bases from J, with 6 bases between. CDR3 size: 14 residues. Per germline, CDR1 MRHNA and CDR2 SNTAGT. This chain's CDR3 is CASSGDSNTGELFF. The CDR3, as DNA: TGTGCCAGCAGTGGGGACTCGAACACCGGGGAGCTGTTTTTT.

The table lists this clone with many counts. The rearrangement joins TRBV7-9 to TRBJ2-1; 8 bases are shared with TRBD1. V was clipped by 3 bases and J by 0 bases; unmatched bases: 4. This CDR3 has 16 amino acids. Germline loops: CDR1 SEHNR, CDR2 FQNEAQ (reference sequence). The CDR3 here is CASSFRQGPSYNEQFF. CDR3 DNA sequence: TGTGCCAGCAGCTTTCGACAGGGGCCCTCCTACAATGAGCAGTTCTTC.

In its sample, this clone was seen many times. The chain combines TRBV18 with TRBJ1-5; D call uncertain. CDR1 is KGHSH and CDR2 is LQKENI in the germline V gene. Trimming pared 2 bases from V and 0 bases from J, leaving 8 bases between. This CDR3 has 15 residues. As DNA, the CDR3 is TGTGCCAGCTCACCATCTGTAAATAGCAATCAGCCCCAGCATTTT. This encodes CASSPSVNSNQPQHF.

The chain uses TRBV20-1 and TRBJ1-1; perhaps TRBD1 as D (5 bases). Trimming cost V 2 bases and J 3 bases, with 13 bases left between them. CDR1 DFQATT and CDR2 SNEGSKA come from the germline V gene (reference sequence). The CDR3 sequence is 14 residues long. This chain's CDR3 is CSARPGHMDTEAFF. CDR3 DNA: TGCAGTGCTAGACCCGGACACATGGACACTGAAGCTTTCTTT.

The sample holds a few counts of this clone. The chain is built from TRBV12-3 or TRBV12-4 and TRBJ2-1, with D hard to call. This CDR3 has 14 amino acids. Trimming left V 5 bases short and J 0 bases short, with 8 bases between. In DNA, the CDR3 is TGTGCCAGCAGTGGAGAAAGCTCCTACAATGAGCAGTTCTTC. Its protein is CASSGESSYNEQFF.

In its sample, this clone was seen many times. The same CDR3 is also encoded by other DNA sequences in this sample. The chain links TRBV29-1 to TRBJ2-1; 7 bases fit TRBD1. V trimming: 5 bases; J trimming: 1 base; junction bases outside the gene matches: 5. The CDR3 has 14 amino acids. Germline CDR1 SQVTM, CDR2 ANQGSEA. The CDR3 sequence is CSVTGELSYNEQFF. In nucleotides, the CDR3 is TGCAGCGTTACAGGGGAATTGTCCTACAATGAGCAGTTCTTC.

This clone has at least ten counts. The chain uses TRBV6-1 and TRBJ2-1, with 14 bases that match TRBD2. The CDR3 has 15 amino acids. The V gene end was trimmed by 3 bases and the J gene end by 9 bases; junction bases not matched to a gene: 4. CDR1 and CDR2 from the germline V gene are MNHNS and SASEGT. CDR3 region: CASSETSGRASEQFF. The CDR3 DNA sequence: TGTGCCAGCAGTGAGACTAGCGGGAGGGCCAGTGAGCAGTTCTTC.

This clone has only a few counts. V and J are TRBV4-1 and TRBJ1-4, with 8 positions matching TRBD1. This CDR3 region has 15 residues. The germline V gene has CDR1 MGHRA and CDR2 YSYEKL. After removal of 3 bases from V and 10 bases from J, the junction contained 10 bases not matched to a gene. CDR3 nucleotide sequence: TGCGCCAGCAGCCACCCCAGACAGGGGATCGGAAAACTGTTTTTT. The encoded protein is CASSHPRQGIGKLFF.

Note on this clone: An end of the junction differs from the germline gene, which may be a read error. Other nucleotide sequences in the sample specify the same CDR3. V usage is TRBV5-4 and J usage is TRBJ2-3; 14 bases are a match to TRBD2. The CDR3 covers 18 residues. Germline V gene lookup returns CDR1 SGHNT and CDR2 YYREEE (reference sequence). CDR3 sequence: CASSLGLAGVPSTDTQYF. The CDR3 nucleotides are TGTGCCAGCAGCCTGGGACTAGCGGGAGTTCCTAGCACAGATACTCAGTATTTT.

In its sample, this clone was seen many times. The rearrangement uses TRBV19 and TRBJ2-1, with 8 bases identical to TRBD1. V lost 1 base to trimming and J lost 4 bases; unmatched junction nucleotides: 6. The CDR3 has 16 amino acids. Per germline, CDR1 LNHDA and CDR2 SQIVND (reference sequence). The CDR3 protein is CASSIAAGTGYNEQFF. The CDR3 region has the DNA TGTGCCAGTAGTATAGCAGCCGGGACAGGTTACAATGAGCAGTTCTTC. Drawing the rest from reference TRBV19 and TRBJ2-1, the complete variable domain is DGGITQSPKYLFRKEGQNVTLSCEQNLNHDAMYWYRQDPGQGLRLIYYSQIVNDFQKGDIAEGYSVSREKKESFPLTVTSAQKNPTAFYLCASSIAAGTGYNEQFFGPGTRLTVL.

In its sample, this clone was seen many times. The rearrangement links TRBV9 to TRBJ2-2; D unresolved. CDR3 length: 13 amino acids. Germline CDR1 reads SGDLS; CDR2 reads YYNGEE. The V and J ends lost 7 bases and 1 base respectively, with 8 bases between them. Written as DNA, the CDR3 is TGTGCCAGCGCAAAGGAGAACACCGGGGAGCTGTTTTTT. Amino acid sequence: CASAKENTGELFF.

This clone was recorded at least ten times. V gene TRBV7-3 combines with J gene TRBJ2-5; 12 nucleotides match TRBD2. Germline-derived CDR1 and CDR2 are SGHTA and FQGTGA. The CDR3 sequence is 20 residues long. V trimming: 5 bases; J trimming: 5 bases; junction bases outside the gene matches: 21. The CDR3 nucleotides are TGTGCCAGCAGCCCTCATCCCCCTCGTAGACTAGCGGGAGTTGATGAGACCCAGTACTTC. This sequence encodes CASSPHPPRRLAGVDETQYF.

This clone was found a few times. The CDR3 nucleotides read TGTGCCACCAGTGACCTGGGGGCGGAAGCATACAATGAGCAGTTCTTC. Translation: CATSDLGAEAYNEQFF. V is TRBV24-1 and J is TRBJ2-1; maybe TRBD1 (6 bases). Trimming stripped 4 bases from V and 4 bases from J, with 16 bases between. This CDR3 has 16 amino acids. Germline V gene sequence: CDR1 KGHDR, CDR2 SFDVKD.

The J gene is TRBJ1-2, the V gene TRBV11-2, with 10 positions matching TRBD1. V dropped 0 bases and J dropped 4; count of bases not matched to a gene: 8. The CDR3 is 17 residues long. Germline V gene lookup returns CDR1 SGHAT and CDR2 FQNNGV. Here the CDR3 DNA reads TGTGCCAGCAGCTTAGAGTACGGGACAGGGGTGACCTATGGCTACACCTTC. Amino acids: CASSLEYGTGVTYGYTF.